What follows describes a single TCR beta chain. Its specificity is not known. The entry originates in a study of T cell responses to AZD1222 COVID-19 vaccine. Profiling relied on immunoSEQ multiplex PCR, and the TCRdb table lists in-frame clones only, not all of them. The sample lists more than 95,000 clones, 92% occurring once. The CDR3 has 13 amino acids. CDR1 and CDR2 from the germline V gene are GTSNPN and SVGIG (reference sequence). The V gene lost 0 bases and the J gene lost 4 bases, with 7 bases spanning the gap. Study-level points and caveats: Compared with day 0, the breadth and depth of the Spike-specific TCR repertoire rose significantly after two doses of AZD1222. Spike as a whole was targeted by vaccine-associated CD4 TCRs, dominant at 160-218 and 743-854. Among the donors, most were white British and more were female, and clonal diversity was possibly underestimated.

Recipients boosted at about 4 weeks or about 12 weeks are pooled. The specimen was peripheral blood, collected 28 days after the second AZD1222 dose. This TCR was sampled from an adult who received the AZD1222 COVID-19 vaccine. This sequence joins TRBV30 and TRBJ1-3, with D uncertain. CDR3 loop: CAWSVGYGNTIYF. CDR3 coding DNA: TGTGCCTGGAGTGTAGGGTACGGAAACACCATATATTTT.